What follows is one TCR beta chain and its context. This clonotype showed up many times. Its antigen remains unidentified. No much larger clone is present one base from it, and per-base qualities are unavailable. This entry comes from a study of regulatory T cells in long-lasting Graves disease (dated by TCRdb to 2020 to 2023). Background on the whole study: Antithyroid drugs had been taken for less than 3 months by newly diagnosed Graves' disease patients. Patients with persistent Graves' disease were compared with patients with newly diagnosed Graves' disease using TCR sequencing and RNA sequencing of peripheral blood. The study took place in China and was registered as a clinical trial. A total of around 33 samples underwent TCR sequencing, from roughly 13 patients with persistent Graves' disease and around 20 patients with newly diagnosed Graves' disease. General conclusions and limits of the study: The small sample size was acknowledged by the authors as a limitation that may reduce accuracy. Sequencing and analysis were restricted to the TCR beta chain. Lower TCR Shannon entropy and fewer highly expanded clones were observed in persistent Graves' disease patients than in newly diagnosed patients, which suggested clonal expansion. TRBV28, TRBJ1-2 and TRBJ2-5 were preferentially used in persistent disease, while TRBV20-1 and TRBJ2-1 were favored in newly diagnosed disease. Patients with persistent disease shared more public clonotypes (about 2,500) than newly diagnosed patients did (around 930). Only peripheral blood was studied, because thyroid tissue, the primary lesion, was inaccessible.

The time point label of this sample denotes: newly diagnosed GD, antithyroid drugs for less than 3 months. For both TCR sequencing and RNA sequencing, RNA was extracted from PBMCs using TRIzol. The diagnosis of Graves' disease followed American Thyroid Association guidelines. Recruitment of patients was carried out at an endocrinology department in Xi'an, China. Each patient gave approximately 10 milliliters of peripheral blood, collected in an EDTA anticoagulant tube. Ficoll Paque Plus density gradient separation was used to isolate PBMCs, and no additional T cell sorting was done. RNA quality was checked with an Agilent 2100 Bioanalyzer and agarose gel, and concentration with a NanoDrop 2000. From cysteine to phenylalanine, the CDR3 is 14 amino acids long. Only CDR3 DNA remains: 42 bases, in frame from the first base. V loses 4 bases, J loses 8 bases, and the germline ends lie 15 bases apart. Library construction relied on multiplex PCR. Instrument used: Illumina HiSeq 4000. CDR3 regions were amplified by Arm-PCR with iRepertoire HTBI primers to construct TCR beta libraries. Gel purification was performed on PCR products prior to sequencing. Regarding the original processing steps: Gene usage analysis of CDR3 amino acid clonotypes relied on the approximately 68 TRBV and about 15 TRBJ segments identified across samples. Filtered high-quality paired reads were merged into contigs using COPE and FqMerger. BLAST was used to align contigs to IMGT TRBV, TRBD and TRBJ reference genes, and CDR3 was defined according to IMGT. Any clonotype with a frequency above 0.1% was classified as a highly expanded clone. Shannon entropy served as the measure of repertoire diversity, while the Gini coefficient captured V-J evenness. Clonotypes shared by more than one individual were considered public. Clones were called with MiXCR by TCRdb after fastp trimmed the public reads at Q25, and only in-frame beta chains were retained. Entries that share a CDR3 protein sequence are merged under the most common genes and DNA. The V and J calls and clone size come from TCRdb's table, not from the authors' own analysis. The sample table contains around 250,000 distinct CDR3 sequences; only one count was recorded for around 16% of them. The ten largest make up roughly a fifth of the sample.

This TCR was sampled from a female donor with Graves disease. This sequence uses TRBV12-3 or TRBV12-4 and TRBJ2-1, with a tentative D gene TRBD2 over 7 matching bases. The sample consisted of peripheral blood mononuclear cells (PBMCs), taken at new diagnosis, from a patient treated with antithyroid drugs. The base sequence is TGTGCCAGCAGTTCCTTAGGGGGGGGAGATGAGCAGTTCTTC. The encoded protein is CASSSLGGGDEQFF.